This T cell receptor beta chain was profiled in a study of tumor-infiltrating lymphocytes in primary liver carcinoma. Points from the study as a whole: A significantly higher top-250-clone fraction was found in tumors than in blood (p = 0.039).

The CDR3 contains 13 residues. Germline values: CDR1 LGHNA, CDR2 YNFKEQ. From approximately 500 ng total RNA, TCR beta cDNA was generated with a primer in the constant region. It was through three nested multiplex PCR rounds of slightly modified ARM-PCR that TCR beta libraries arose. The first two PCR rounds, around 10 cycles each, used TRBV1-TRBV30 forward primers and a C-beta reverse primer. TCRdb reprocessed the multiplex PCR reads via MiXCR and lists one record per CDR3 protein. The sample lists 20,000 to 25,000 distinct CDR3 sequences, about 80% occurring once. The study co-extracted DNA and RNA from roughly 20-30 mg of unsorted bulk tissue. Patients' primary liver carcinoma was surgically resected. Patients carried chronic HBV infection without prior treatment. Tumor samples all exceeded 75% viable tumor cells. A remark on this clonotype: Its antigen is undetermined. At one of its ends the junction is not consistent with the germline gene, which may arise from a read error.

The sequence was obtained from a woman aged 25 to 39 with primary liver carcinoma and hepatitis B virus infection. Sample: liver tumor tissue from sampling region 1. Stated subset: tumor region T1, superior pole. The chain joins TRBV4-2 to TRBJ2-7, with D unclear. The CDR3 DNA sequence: TGTGCCGGCAGCCAACTTAGTTACTACGATCAGTACTTC. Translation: CAGSQLSYYDQYF.